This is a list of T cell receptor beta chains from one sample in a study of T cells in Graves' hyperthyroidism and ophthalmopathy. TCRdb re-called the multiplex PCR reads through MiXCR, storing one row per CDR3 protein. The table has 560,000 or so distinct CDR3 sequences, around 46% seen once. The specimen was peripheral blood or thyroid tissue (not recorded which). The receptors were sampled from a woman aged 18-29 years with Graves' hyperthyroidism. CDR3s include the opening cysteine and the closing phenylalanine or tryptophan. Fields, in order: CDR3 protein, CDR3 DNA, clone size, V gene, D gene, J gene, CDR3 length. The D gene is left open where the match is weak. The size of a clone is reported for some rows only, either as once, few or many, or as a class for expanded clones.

CDR3 protein: CASGGLDNSPLHF
CDR3 DNA: TGCGCCAGCGGAGGTTTGGATAATTCACCCCTCCACTTT
clone size: few
V gene: TRBV4-3
D gene: -
J gene: TRBJ1-6
CDR3 length: 13

CDR3 protein: CASRLGQWGETQYF
CDR3 DNA: TGTGCCAGCAGACTGGGACAGTGGGGAGAGACCCAGTACTTC
clone size: -
V gene: TRBV2
D gene: TRBD1
J gene: TRBJ2-5
CDR3 length: 14

CDR3 protein: CSAHTSGRATDTQYF
CDR3 DNA: TGCAGTGCTCATACTAGCGGGAGGGCCACAGATACGCAGTATTTT
clone size: -
V gene: TRBV20-1
D gene: TRBD2
J gene: TRBJ2-3
CDR3 length: 15

CDR3 protein: CASRNWGREGGYTF
CDR3 DNA: TGTGCCAGCAGGAACTGGGGGCGCGAAGGTGGCTACACCTTC
clone size: few
V gene: TRBV2
D gene: -
J gene: TRBJ1-2
CDR3 length: 14

CDR3 protein: CAISESSSGRETQYF
CDR3 DNA: TGTGCCATCAGTGAGTCGTCTAGCGGGCGAGAGACCCAGTACTTC
clone size: -
V gene: TRBV10-3
D gene: TRBD2
J gene: TRBJ2-5
CDR3 length: 15

CDR3 protein: CASNLIGNTEAFF
CDR3 DNA: TGTGCCAGCAACCTTATAGGGAACACTGAAGCTTTCTTT
clone size: many
V gene: TRBV7-8
D gene: -
J gene: TRBJ1-1
CDR3 length: 13

CDR3 protein: CSARPETGDYGYTF
CDR3 DNA: TGCAGCGCTCGCCCCGAGACAGGAGACTATGGCTACACCTTC
clone size: -
V gene: TRBV29-1
D gene: -
J gene: TRBJ1-2
CDR3 length: 14

CDR3 protein: CASSFKLDQETQYF
CDR3 DNA: TGTGCCAGCAGCTTTAAACTAGATCAAGAGACCCAGTACTTC
clone size: -
V gene: TRBV7-9
D gene: -
J gene: TRBJ2-5
CDR3 length: 14

CDR3 protein: CASSSSGAFF
CDR3 DNA: TGTGCCAGCAGCTCTTCCGGAGCTTTCTTT
clone size: -
V gene: TRBV6-6
D gene: -
J gene: TRBJ1-1
CDR3 length: 10

CDR3 protein: CASSLLGARDVTQYF
CDR3 DNA: TGTGCCAGCAGTTTGTTGGGGGCGCGGGATGTGACCCAGTACTTC
clone size: -
V gene: TRBV12-3/TRBV12-4
D gene: -
J gene: TRBJ2-5
CDR3 length: 15

CDR3 protein: CASRLSGLSNQPQHF
CDR3 DNA: TGTGCCAGTAGGTTGTCGGGGTTGAGCAATCAGCCCCAGCATTTT
clone size: -
V gene: TRBV19
D gene: -
J gene: TRBJ1-5
CDR3 length: 15

CDR3 protein: CASTGTGSSYNEQFF
CDR3 DNA: TGTGCCAGCACCGGGACTGGGAGCTCCTACAATGAGCAGTTCTTC
clone size: -
V gene: TRBV2
D gene: -
J gene: TRBJ2-1
CDR3 length: 15

CDR3 protein: CASSSGTGELPLHF
CDR3 DNA: TGCGCCAGCAGCTCCGGGACAGGGGAGCTACCCCTCCACTTT
clone size: -
V gene: TRBV5-1
D gene: TRBD1
J gene: TRBJ1-6
CDR3 length: 14

CDR3 protein: CASRGQGAHTEAFF
CDR3 DNA: TGTGCCAGCAGGGGACAGGGGGCGCACACTGAAGCTTTCTTT
clone size: -
V gene: TRBV25-1
D gene: TRBD1
J gene: TRBJ1-1
CDR3 length: 14

CDR3 protein: CASSTTGTAYEQYF
CDR3 DNA: TGTGCCAGCAGCACTACCGGGACCGCGTACGAGCAGTACTTC
clone size: few
V gene: TRBV7-9
D gene: -
J gene: TRBJ2-7
CDR3 length: 14

CDR3 protein: CASSPGTGFDGYTF
CDR3 DNA: TGTGCCAGCAGCCCCGGGACAGGCTTTGATGGCTACACCTTC
clone size: many
V gene: TRBV7-6
D gene: TRBD1
J gene: TRBJ1-2
CDR3 length: 14

CDR3 protein: CASSVGGLANRGETQYF
CDR3 DNA: TGTGCCAGCAGCGTAGGGGGACTAGCCAATCGGGGGGAGACCCAGTACTTC
clone size: -
V gene: TRBV12-3/TRBV12-4
D gene: TRBD2
J gene: TRBJ2-5
CDR3 length: 17

CDR3 protein: CASIGGLGQYF
CDR3 DNA: TGTGCCAGCATTGGGGGTCTCGGGCAGTACTTC
clone size: -
V gene: TRBV6-1
D gene: -
J gene: TRBJ2-7
CDR3 length: 11

CDR3 protein: CARGRGLYEQYF
CDR3 DNA: TGTGCCAGGGGCAGGGGCCTATACGAGCAGTACTTC
clone size: -
V gene: TRBV2
D gene: -
J gene: TRBJ2-7
CDR3 length: 12

CDR3 protein: CASSLQREDTGELFF
CDR3 DNA: TGCGCCAGCAGCCTCCAGAGGGAGGACACCGGGGAGCTGTTTTTT
clone size: -
V gene: TRBV5-1
D gene: -
J gene: TRBJ2-2
CDR3 length: 15

CDR3 protein: CASRVDRAEAFF
CDR3 DNA: TGTGCCAGCAGAGTCGACAGGGCTGAAGCTTTCTTT
clone size: -
V gene: TRBV2
D gene: TRBD1
J gene: TRBJ1-1
CDR3 length: 12

CDR3 protein: CAISNTVTASYEQYF
CDR3 DNA: TGTGCCATCAGCAATACGGTTACCGCCTCCTACGAGCAGTACTTC
clone size: -
V gene: TRBV10-3
D gene: -
J gene: TRBJ2-7
CDR3 length: 15

CDR3 protein: CSARDPIGTSYEQYF
CDR3 DNA: TGCAGTGCTAGAGACCCGATAGGGACTAGCTACGAGCAGTACTTC
clone size: few
V gene: TRBV20-1
D gene: TRBD2
J gene: TRBJ2-7
CDR3 length: 15

CDR3 protein: CSSGVTGANVLTF
CDR3 DNA: TGCAGCTCAGGGGTTACCGGGGCCAACGTCCTGACTTTC
clone size: many
V gene: TRBV29-1
D gene: -
J gene: TRBJ2-6
CDR3 length: 13

CDR3 protein: CASSLGFGAEAFF
CDR3 DNA: TGTGCCAGCAGCTTGGGGTTTGGGGCTGAAGCTTTCTTT
clone size: -
V gene: TRBV7-7
D gene: -
J gene: TRBJ1-1
CDR3 length: 13

CDR3 protein: CASSLSQGASETQYF
CDR3 DNA: TGCGCCAGCAGCTTGTCCCAGGGGGCTTCGGAGACCCAGTACTTC
clone size: many
V gene: TRBV5-1
D gene: TRBD1
J gene: TRBJ2-5
CDR3 length: 15

CDR3 protein: CASSTSGRAYEQYF
CDR3 DNA: TGTGCCAGCAGTACTAGCGGGAGGGCGTACGAGCAGTACTTC
clone size: few
V gene: TRBV6-1
D gene: TRBD2
J gene: TRBJ2-7
CDR3 length: 14

CDR3 protein: CASQSQGMANEKLFF
CDR3 DNA: TGCGCCAGCCAGTCTCAGGGGATGGCTAATGAAAAACTGTTTTTT
clone size: -
V gene: TRBV5-1
D gene: -
J gene: TRBJ1-4
CDR3 length: 15

CDR3 protein: CATSDYSGTGPYEQYF
CDR3 DNA: TGTGCCACCAGTGACTACTCCGGGACAGGCCCCTACGAGCAGTACTTC
clone size: few
V gene: TRBV24-1
D gene: TRBD1
J gene: TRBJ2-7
CDR3 length: 16

CDR3 protein: CASSQGRAYEQYF
CDR3 DNA: TGTGCCAGCAGCCAGGGACGGGCATACGAGCAGTACTTC
clone size: few
V gene: TRBV7-8
D gene: -
J gene: TRBJ2-7
CDR3 length: 13

CDR3 protein: CASSPRTGGSDTEAFF
CDR3 DNA: TGTGCCAGCAGCCCCCGGACAGGGGGTTCTGACACTGAAGCTTTCTTT
clone size: -
V gene: TRBV7-2
D gene: TRBD1
J gene: TRBJ1-1
CDR3 length: 16

CDR3 protein: CASSELGIGRAGEKLFF
CDR3 DNA: TGTGCCAGCAGTGAATTAGGCATCGGCAGGGCTGGCGAAAAACTGTTTTTT
clone size: -
V gene: TRBV25-1
D gene: -
J gene: TRBJ1-4
CDR3 length: 17

CDR3 protein: CASSPPLSLTYEQYF
CDR3 DNA: TGTGCCAGCTCACCACCGCTCAGTCTAACTTACGAGCAGTACTTC
clone size: -
V gene: TRBV18
D gene: -
J gene: TRBJ2-7
CDR3 length: 15

CDR3 protein: CAISESRTGTQENSPLHF
CDR3 DNA: TGTGCCATCAGTGAGTCCCGGACAGGGACCCAAGAAAATTCACCCCTCCACTTT
clone size: -
V gene: TRBV10-3
D gene: TRBD1
J gene: TRBJ1-6
CDR3 length: 18

CDR3 protein: CASSLEARSGANVLTF
CDR3 DNA: TGTGCCAGCAGCTTAGAGGCGAGATCTGGGGCCAACGTCCTGACTTTC
clone size: -
V gene: TRBV7-6
D gene: -
J gene: TRBJ2-6
CDR3 length: 16

CDR3 protein: CASSFKWDFAGQGLYEQYF
CDR3 DNA: TGTGCCAGCAGCTTCAAGTGGGATTTCGCGGGACAGGGTCTCTACGAGCAGTACTTC
clone size: -
V gene: TRBV7-2
D gene: TRBD1
J gene: TRBJ2-7
CDR3 length: 19

CDR3 protein: CASSQAKTPLLHF
CDR3 DNA: TGCGCCAGCAGCCAAGCGAAGACTCCTCTCCTCCACTTT
clone size: many
V gene: TRBV4-1
D gene: -
J gene: TRBJ1-6
CDR3 length: 13

CDR3 protein: CSVERTGGKTQYF
CDR3 DNA: TGCAGCGTTGAGCGGACAGGCGGGAAGACCCAGTACTTC
clone size: -
V gene: TRBV29-1
D gene: -
J gene: TRBJ2-5
CDR3 length: 13

CDR3 protein: CASSPRTGDANQPQHF
CDR3 DNA: TGTGCCAGCAGCCCTAGGACAGGGGACGCCAATCAGCCCCAGCATTTT
clone size: -
V gene: TRBV7-2
D gene: TRBD1
J gene: TRBJ1-5
CDR3 length: 16

CDR3 protein: CASSLIAGFDEQYF
CDR3 DNA: TGTGCCAGTAGTCTAATAGCGGGATTCGACGAGCAGTACTTC
clone size: few
V gene: TRBV19
D gene: TRBD2
J gene: TRBJ2-7
CDR3 length: 14

CDR3 protein: CASSVAPSGRYQETQYF
CDR3 DNA: TGTGCCAGCAGCGTAGCTCCGAGCGGGAGATACCAAGAGACCCAGTACTTC
clone size: -
V gene: TRBV7-9
D gene: TRBD2
J gene: TRBJ2-5
CDR3 length: 17

CDR3 protein: CSGQLDQPQHF
CDR3 DNA: TGCAGCGGACAGTTAGATCAGCCCCAGCATTTT
clone size: -
V gene: TRBV29-1
D gene: -
J gene: TRBJ1-5
CDR3 length: 11

CDR3 protein: CASRIKTEAFF
CDR3 DNA: TGTGCCAGCAGGATCAAGACTGAAGCTTTCTTT
clone size: -
V gene: TRBV13
D gene: -
J gene: TRBJ1-1
CDR3 length: 11

CDR3 protein: CASSVAWNTGELFF
CDR3 DNA: TGTGCCAGCAGCGTAGCCTGGAACACCGGGGAGCTGTTTTTT
clone size: few
V gene: TRBV9
D gene: -
J gene: TRBJ2-2
CDR3 length: 14

CDR3 protein: CASSLRDRGGYTF
CDR3 DNA: TGTGCCAGCAGTTTAAGGGACAGGGGAGGCTACACCTTC
clone size: once
V gene: TRBV2
D gene: TRBD1
J gene: TRBJ1-2
CDR3 length: 13

CDR3 protein: CASQGLAGLETQYF
CDR3 DNA: TGCGCCAGTCAAGGACTAGCGGGGCTGGAGACCCAGTACTTC
clone size: once
V gene: TRBV10-2
D gene: TRBD2
J gene: TRBJ2-5
CDR3 length: 14

CDR3 protein: CAWTKGQGAYEQYF
CDR3 DNA: TGTGCCTGGACCAAGGGACAGGGGGCCTACGAGCAGTACTTC
clone size: -
V gene: TRBV7-9
D gene: TRBD1
J gene: TRBJ2-7
CDR3 length: 14

CDR3 protein: CASSLARQAGTEAFF
CDR3 DNA: TGTGCCAGCAGCTTAGCCCGACAGGCCGGGACTGAAGCTTTCTTT
clone size: few
V gene: TRBV7-9
D gene: -
J gene: TRBJ1-1
CDR3 length: 15

CDR3 protein: CASSYSQRGHGETQYF
CDR3 DNA: TGTGCCAGCAGTTATAGTCAGAGGGGGCATGGAGAGACCCAGTACTTC
clone size: -
V gene: TRBV7-9
D gene: TRBD1
J gene: TRBJ2-5
CDR3 length: 16

CDR3 protein: CATSPGQGKIYEQYF
CDR3 DNA: TGTGCCACCAGCCCGGGACAGGGGAAAATCTACGAGCAGTACTTC
clone size: many
V gene: TRBV15
D gene: TRBD1
J gene: TRBJ2-7
CDR3 length: 15

CDR3 protein: CASTQDRGRQPQHF
CDR3 DNA: TGTGCCAGTACTCAAGACAGGGGGCGTCAGCCCCAGCATTTT
clone size: -
V gene: TRBV19
D gene: TRBD1
J gene: TRBJ1-5
CDR3 length: 14

CDR3 protein: CASSGGQGTEAFF
CDR3 DNA: TGTGCCAGCAGTGGAGGACAGGGCACTGAAGCTTTCTTT
clone size: few
V gene: TRBV10-3
D gene: TRBD1
J gene: TRBJ1-1
CDR3 length: 13

CDR3 protein: CASSQGGTEAFF
CDR3 DNA: TGTGCCAGCAGTCAGGGGGGGACCGAAGCTTTCTTT
clone size: many
V gene: TRBV7-3
D gene: TRBD1
J gene: TRBJ1-1
CDR3 length: 12

CDR3 protein: CASGRRRHTGELFF
CDR3 DNA: TGTGCCAGTGGCCGTAGAAGGCACACCGGGGAGCTGTTTTTT
clone size: -
V gene: TRBV7-3
D gene: -
J gene: TRBJ2-2
CDR3 length: 14

CDR3 protein: CASSLGYTGTENTEAFF
CDR3 DNA: TGTGCCAGCAGCCTGGGATATACCGGGACAGAGAACACTGAAGCTTTCTTT
clone size: few
V gene: TRBV7-9
D gene: TRBD1
J gene: TRBJ1-1
CDR3 length: 17

CDR3 protein: CASSIAPNTGELFF
CDR3 DNA: TGTGCCAGTAGTATAGCCCCTAACACCGGGGAGCTGTTTTTT
clone size: -
V gene: TRBV19
D gene: -
J gene: TRBJ2-2
CDR3 length: 14

CDR3 protein: CASSLGSGQFSTFF
CDR3 DNA: TGTGCCAGCAGTTTAGGTTCGGGACAGTTCTCAACTTTCTTT
clone size: few
V gene: TRBV7-2
D gene: TRBD1
J gene: TRBJ1-1
CDR3 length: 14

CDR3 protein: CASSLEGTLNSPLHF
CDR3 DNA: TGTGCCAGCAGCTTGGAAGGGACGCTGAATTCACCCCTCCACTTT
clone size: many
V gene: TRBV7-2
D gene: -
J gene: TRBJ1-6
CDR3 length: 15

CDR3 protein: CASSERQGSSYEQYF
CDR3 DNA: TGTGCCAGCAGTGAGCGACAGGGGTCCTCCTACGAGCAGTACTTC
clone size: -
V gene: TRBV25-1
D gene: TRBD1
J gene: TRBJ2-7
CDR3 length: 15